The entry below describes one T cell receptor beta chain. Its matching antigen is unknown. This sample stems from a study of T cell responses to AZD1222 COVID-19 vaccine. This table comes from immunoSEQ multiplex PCR, and its TCRdb copy is limited to in-frame clones, with some not included. The table records approximately 150,000 clones, roughly 89% of them present only once. Study findings and constraints: Only after the peak T cell response were repertoires sampled.

With 4 bases removed from V and 2 bases from J, the gap between germline ends came to 10 bases. Germline V gives CDR1 SGHAT, CDR2 FQNNGV. The CDR3 runs to 14 residues. The receptor was derived from an adult in good health. This specimen consisted of peripheral blood, obtained on day 0 of AZD1222 vaccination. The chain is built from TRBV11-2 and TRBJ2-3; D is unresolved. CDR3 DNA: TGTGCCAGCAGCTCGGTGAGGAACACAGATACGCAGTATTTT. It is translated as CASSSVRNTDTQYF. The full variable domain, with the rest looked up from reference TRBV11-2 and TRBJ2-3, is EAGVAQSPRYKIIEKRQSVAFWCNPISGHATLYWYQQILGQGPKLLIQFQNNGVVDDSQLPKDRFSAERLKGVDSTLKIQPAKLEDSAVYLCASSSVRNTDTQYFGPGTRLTVL.